Presented here are 8 T cell receptor beta chains from one specimen sequenced in a study of T cells in Graves' hyperthyroidism and ophthalmopathy. The investigators amplified TCR beta CDR3 regions from RNA transcripts. The HTBI primer set served for first-round RT-PCR of the TCR CDR3. TCRdb redid the calling of the multiplex PCR reads with MiXCR, one entry per CDR3 protein. The profile shows 750,000 to 950,000 distinct CDR3 sequences, more than 30% of them singletons. The sequencing sample was made of blood. These receptors were collected from a young man with Graves' hyperthyroidism.

This clonotype was counted a few times. The V gene is TRBV7-9, the J gene TRBJ2-5, with 11 positions matching TRBD2. Unmatched junction bases numbered 3, after V lost 3 bases and J lost 3 bases. Germline V CDR1 and CDR2: SEHNR, FQNEAQ (reference sequence). The CDR3 is 15 amino acids. The CDR3, as DNA: TGTGCCAGCAGCTTGCTAGCGGGAGGCGAAGAGACCCAGTACTTC. As protein: CASSLLAGGEETQYF.

The rearrangement uses TRBV2 and TRBJ2-7, with 10 nucleotides matching TRBD2. CDR3 length: 14 amino acids. J gave up 10 bases and V 5 bases, and 11 bases lay outside the gene matches. Germline V gene lookup returns CDR1 SNHLY and CDR2 FYNNEI. CDR3 sequence: CASSLAGGPYGQYF. The CDR3 DNA reads TGTGCCAGCAGTTTAGCGGGGGGACCTTACGGACAGTACTTC.

This chain connects TRBV10-2 to TRBJ1-2, with a tentative D call TRBD1 (6 bases). The V end was cut by 6 bases, the J end by 8 bases, with 19 bases between. Germline assignment: CDR1 WSHSY and CDR2 SAAADI. The CDR3 has 14 residues. Written as DNA, the CDR3 is TGCGCCAGCAGCGATGACAGGAATAGGTGGGGCTACACCTTC. Its protein is CASSDDRNRWGYTF.

The V call is TRBV29-1, the J call TRBJ1-2; D remains ambiguous. CDR1 is SQVTM and CDR2 is ANQGSEA in the germline V gene. Trimming left V 4 bases short and J 4 bases short, with 13 bases between. The CDR3 is made up of 13 amino acids. The CDR3 reads CSVGRVRIYGYTF. The CDR3 coding sequence is TGCAGCGTTGGGAGGGTGAGAATCTATGGCTACACCTTC.

This clonotype came up many times. V and J are TRBV2 and TRBJ1-4, with D perhaps TRBD1 (6 bases). The CDR3 loop spans 14 amino acids. From germline, CDR1 is SNHLY and CDR2 FYNNEI. The V and J ends lost 6 bases and 4 bases respectively, with 12 bases between them. The chain's CDR3 is CASRVRGGNEKLFF. CDR3 DNA sequence: TGTGCCAGCAGAGTCAGGGGAGGTAATGAAAAACTGTTTTTT.

This clonotype has more than one count but fewer than ten. J is TRBJ1-2 and V is TRBV7-2; TRBD1 agrees at 8 bases. The V and J ends lost 5 bases and 9 bases, in that order; junction bases with no gene match: 11. There are 14 residues in the CDR3. Germline V gene data show CDR1 as SGHTA and CDR2 as FQGNSA. CDR3 region: CASSLTGQGERYTF. For the CDR3, the DNA is TGTGCCAGCAGCCTGACCGGACAGGGTGAACGCTACACCTTC.

As concerns this clonotype: Since a much larger clone is just one base distant, this may be a read error. J is TRBJ1-6 and V is TRBV7-9; D not certain. The CDR3 is 14 residues long. Trimming pared 5 bases from V and 9 bases from J, leaving 14 bases between. Germline V gene lookup returns CDR1 SEHNR and CDR2 FQNEAQ (reference sequence). The CDR3 protein is CASSHDVSCSPLHF. The CDR3 DNA sequence: TGTGCCAGCAGCCACGACGTCTCCTGTTCACCCCTCCACTTT. Using reference TRBV7-9 and TRBJ1-6 for the parts outside the CDR3, the full variable domain is DTGVSQNPRHKITKRGQNVTFRCDPISEHNRLYWYRQTLGQGPEFLTYFQNEAQLEKSRLLSDRFSAERPKGSFSTLEIQRTEQGDSAMYLCASSHDVSCSPLHFGNGTRLTVT.

This clonotype came up a few times. The chain uses TRBV29-1 and TRBJ2-2; D is perhaps TRBD1 (6 bases). Germline CDR1 and CDR2: SQVTM and ANQGSEA. V lost 7 bases and J 4 bases, leaving 10 bases between the germline ends. The CDR3 has 12 amino acids. CDR3: CSGWGLTGELFF. The CDR3 region has the DNA TGCAGCGGCTGGGGGCTCACCGGGGAGCTGTTTTTT.